These 26 T cell receptor beta chains came from one sample sequenced in a study of T-cell memory formation after mild COVID-19. TCRdb processed the 5' RACE reads anew with MiXCR; each CDR3 protein has one entry. This sample yields some 290,000 distinct CDR3 sequences, of which about a sixth are seen a single time; 20% to 25% belongs to the top ten. The sequencing input was PBMCs or a T cell subset sorted from them (not recorded which). All receptors come from a man younger than 30 who had mild COVID-19 (a few samples of this study predate the infection). Cell type and time point are not known.

This clonotype was seen more than once but under ten times. V usage is TRBV29-1 and J usage is TRBJ2-5, with D maybe TRBD1 (7 bases). The ends were cut back, 7 bases at V and 5 bases at J, with 14 bases in the middle. Germline CDR1 and CDR2: SQVTM and ANQGSEA. There are 12 residues in the CDR3. This CDR3 reads CSATQGGETQYF. CDR3 coding DNA: TGCAGCGCAACCCAGGGGGGCGAGACCCAGTACTTC. The whole variable domain, filled in from reference TRBV29-1 and TRBJ2-5, reads SAVISQKPSRDICQRGTSLTIQCQVDSQVTMMFWYRQQPGQSLTLIATANQGSEATYESGFVIDKFPISRPNLTFSTLTVSNMSPEDSSIYLCSATQGGETQYFGPGTRLLVL.

The chain carries TRBV12-3 or TRBV12-4 and TRBJ2-7; TRBD1 matches 11 bases. V dropped 5 bases and J dropped 6; count of bases not matched to a gene: 6. The CDR3 has 14 amino acids. The CDR3 loop is CASSPRTGGGEQYF. The DNA of the CDR3 is TGTGCCAGCAGTCCCAGGACAGGGGGCGGCGAGCAGTACTTC.

This sequence joins TRBV4-3 and TRBJ2-7, with no clear D. Trimming stripped 0 bases from V and 5 bases from J, with 8 bases between. Germline V gene data show CDR1 as LGHNA and CDR2 as YSLEER. The CDR3 contains 13 residues. The CDR3 loop reads CASSQESGDEQYF. The CDR3 DNA follows: TGCGCCAGCAGCCAAGAATCAGGAGACGAGCAGTACTTC.

This clonotype was counted many times. The chain is built from TRBV20-1 and TRBJ2-7; D ambiguous. CDR1 DFQATT and CDR2 SNEGSKA come from the germline V gene (reference sequence). The CDR3 runs 13 residues. Trimming removed 1 base from V and 6 bases from J, with 13 bases in between. The DNA for the CDR3 is TGCAGTGCTAGAGCGTGGAGTCGGCTCGAGCAGTACTTC. Protein product: CSARAWSRLEQYF.

This clonotype was observed a few times. V usage is TRBV7-2 and J usage is TRBJ2-5; possible D gene TRBD2, 5 bases. This CDR3 comprises 14 residues. Looked up from germline, CDR1 is SGHTA and CDR2 is FQGNSA. Trimming removed 5 bases at V and 5 bases at J, with 15 bases between. The CDR3 coding sequence is TGTGCCAGCAGCCTCGGTTCCCAGCGGGAGACCCAGTACTTC. Translated, it gives CASSLGSQRETQYF.

This clonotype was detected only a few times. The chain is built from TRBV14 and TRBJ2-7; either TRBD1 or TRBD2 may fit D (5 bases each). The CDR3 totals 13 residues. V was trimmed by 4 bases and J by 2 bases, leaving 9 bases between them. Germline V gene lookup returns CDR1 SGHDN and CDR2 FVKESK. CDR3 in DNA: TGTGCCAGCAGCCTCGGGGCTCCCTACGAGCAGTACTTC. This translates into CASSLGAPYEQYF.

This clonotype turned up a few times. This chain connects TRBV29-1 to TRBJ1-1, with no clear D. The CDR3 loop spans 16 amino acids. Germline assignment: CDR1 SQVTM and CDR2 ANQGSEA. The germline V and J ends were trimmed by 2 bases and 2 bases, with 18 bases remaining between them. As DNA, the CDR3 is TGCAGCGTTGAAAGGGTTTTTGGCAGGAGAAACACTGAAGCTTTCTTT. This gives the protein CSVERVFGRRNTEAFF.

This clonotype has just a few counts. V is TRBV5-5 and J is TRBJ2-7; D is undetermined. This CDR3 is built from 15 residues. The germline gives CDR1 SGHKS, CDR2 YYEKEE (reference sequence). Trimming pared 0 bases from V and 2 bases from J, leaving 12 bases between. The CDR3 region is CASSLGGGVPYEQYF. CDR3 coding DNA: TGTGCCAGCAGCTTGGGCGGTGGTGTCCCCTACGAGCAGTACTTC. Full variable domain (missing parts from reference TRBV5-5 and TRBJ2-7): DAGVTQSPTHLIKTRGQQVTLRCSPISGHKSVSWYQQVLGQGPQFIFQYYEKEERGRGNFPDRFSARQFPNYSSELNVNALLLGDSALYLCASSLGGGVPYEQYFGPGTRLTVT.

This chain links TRBV29-1 with TRBJ1-1; 7 positions agree with TRBD1. With V trimmed by 4 bases and J by 4 bases, 9 bases remained unmatched. CDR1 and CDR2 (germline): SQVTM, ANQGSEA. The CDR3 has 14 amino acids. The CDR3, as DNA: TGCAGCGTTGTCAGGATGACAGGGACCACTGAAGCTTTCTTT. It codes for CSVVRMTGTTEAFF.

This clonotype turned up a few times. The chain links TRBV10-3 to TRBJ1-5; tentative D call: TRBD1 (5 bases). V was cut by 5 bases and J by 0 bases, with 11 bases left in between. Germline V gene lookup returns CDR1 ENHRY and CDR2 SYGVKD. The CDR3 extends over 15 amino acids. The CDR3: CAISPTAFSNQPQHF. Written as DNA, the CDR3 is TGTGCCATCAGTCCGACAGCATTTAGCAATCAGCCCCAGCATTTT.

CDR3 nucleotide sequence: TGTGCCAGCAGCTTAGGGGGCTGGGCCGGGGAGCTGTTTTTT. Translated, it gives CASSLGGWAGELFF. The V and J genes are TRBV7-2 and TRBJ2-2; D may be TRBD1 (5 bases). V was shortened by 1 base and J by 6 bases, with 9 bases between the two germline ends. The CDR3 extends over 14 amino acids. Germline CDR1 is SGHTA and CDR2 is FQGNSA.

The chain recombines TRBV15 with TRBJ1-1; TRBD1 is a possible D gene (5 bases). There are 17 residues in the CDR3. Germline lookup yields CDR1 LNHNV and CDR2 YYDKDF (reference sequence). Trimming removed 0 bases at V and 3 bases at J, with 17 bases between. The chain's CDR3 is CATSRDGARGGDTEAFF. Written as DNA, the CDR3 is TGTGCCACCAGCAGAGATGGGGCGAGGGGTGGTGACACTGAAGCTTTCTTT.

V is TRBV14 and J is TRBJ1-2; D is unresolved. The V end lost 1 base, the J end lost 4 bases, and 16 bases lay between the germline ends. The V gene's germline CDR1 is SGHDN and CDR2 FVKESK. CDR3 length equals 16 residues. In DNA form, the CDR3 reads TGTGCCAGCAGCCAAGTTACGGGGTCCACCAGCTATGGCTACACCTTC. Amino acids: CASSQVTGSTSYGYTF.

The chain uses TRBV5-1 and TRBJ1-2; D is unclear. This CDR3 is built from 14 residues. In germline, CDR1 is SGHRS, CDR2 YFSETQ. Trimming pared 4 bases from V and 3 bases from J, leaving 13 bases between. The chain's CDR3 is CASSTGVPDYGYTF. In DNA form, the CDR3 reads TGCGCCAGCAGCACCGGGGTACCGGACTATGGCTACACCTTC.

This clonotype was found a few times. The V gene is TRBV6-6, the J gene TRBJ2-3; TRBD1 is a possible D gene (5 bases). The V end was cut by 4 bases, the J end by 8 bases, with 16 bases between. CDR1 and CDR2 from the germline V gene are MNHNY and SVGAGI (reference sequence). This CDR3 spans 14 amino acids. The CDR3 DNA follows: TGTGCCAGCAGTTCCAAACCAGGGTCGGGTACGCAGTATTTT. This gives the protein CASSSKPGSGTQYF.

This clonotype was detected a few times. The CDR3 here is CASSVDGGGAFF. The CDR3, as DNA: TGTGCCAGCAGCGTAGATGGAGGGGGAGCTTTCTTT. The chain links TRBV9 to TRBJ1-1; D is perhaps TRBD1 (6 bases). Trimming took off 0 bases at V and 10 bases at J, with 10 bases between the two ends. Germline lookup yields CDR1 SGDLS and CDR2 YYNGEE. This CDR3 has 12 residues.

This clonotype was counted only a few times. The genes are TRBV6-6 and TRBJ1-2, with 7 bases identical to TRBD1. CDR1 is MNHNY and CDR2 is SVGAGI in the germline V gene (reference sequence). The CDR3 sequence is 15 residues long. V trimming: 2 bases; J trimming: 5 bases; junction bases outside the gene matches: 8. The CDR3 loop is CASSYSRTGVYGYTF. DNA for the CDR3: TGTGCCAGCAGTTACAGTCGGACAGGCGTTTATGGCTACACCTTC.

CDR3 coding DNA: TGCGCCAGCAGCTGGCCCGACGGGGGCGCGTATGGCTACACCTTC. Protein: CASSWPDGGAYGYTF. V is TRBV5-1 and J is TRBJ1-2; D possibly corresponds to TRBD1 (6 bases). The CDR3 loop spans 15 amino acids. V was shortened by 3 bases and J by 5 bases, with 17 bases between the two germline ends. CDR1 is SGHRS, CDR2 YFSETQ, per germline.

The J gene is TRBJ1-1, the V gene TRBV15; 9 nucleotides match TRBD1. The germline V gene has CDR1 LNHNV and CDR2 YYDKDF (reference sequence). The J segment lost 7 bases and the V segment lost 1 base, leaving 10 bases of the junction unmatched. The CDR3 has 16 amino acids. CDR3 amino acids: CATSRVGVKDRGEAFF. The CDR3 nucleotides are TGTGCCACCAGCAGAGTTGGGGTGAAGGACAGGGGTGAAGCTTTCTTT.

The sample holds a few counts of this clonotype. The CDR3 sequence: CSARDDRRTAPTNYEQYF. CDR3 coding DNA: TGCAGTGCTAGAGACGACCGTCGGACAGCACCGACGAATTACGAGCAGTACTTC. V usage is TRBV20-1 and J usage is TRBJ2-7; TRBD1 is a possible D gene (6 bases). The V gene's germline CDR1 is DFQATT and CDR2 SNEGSKA (reference sequence). Deletions cut 0 bases from V and 4 bases from J, with 25 bases between. The CDR3 contains 18 residues.

V is TRBV6-5 and J is TRBJ2-6; D ambiguous. V was shortened by 2 bases and J by 2 bases, with 7 bases between the two germline ends. CDR3 length equals 15 residues. Germline V gene sequence: CDR1 MNHEY, CDR2 SVGAGI. DNA for the CDR3: TGTGCCAGCAGTTACGGACCGACTGGGGCCAACGTCCTGACTTTC. It encodes CASSYGPTGANVLTF.

The V call is TRBV5-1, the J call TRBJ2-5; D is perhaps TRBD2 (6 bases). Trimming pared 4 bases from V and 2 bases from J, leaving 15 bases between. The CDR3 runs to 15 residues. Germline values: CDR1 SGHRS, CDR2 YFSETQ. The CDR3 is CASSPFSGAQETQYF. For the CDR3, the DNA is TGCGCCAGCAGCCCCTTCTCGGGAGCTCAAGAGACCCAGTACTTC.

This clonotype was counted between two and nine times. This chain's CDR3 is CASSLGSGYETQYF. CDR3 DNA: TGTGCCAGCAGCTTAGGTAGCGGGTATGAGACCCAGTACTTC. The genes are TRBV5-6 and TRBJ2-5; 7 bases map to TRBD2. CDR1 SGHDT and CDR2 YYEEEE come from the germline V gene. With 2 bases clipped from V and 5 bases from J, the junction kept 6 bases outside the gene matches. The CDR3 length is 14 residues. Complete variable domain (other parts from reference TRBV5-6 and TRBJ2-5): DAGVTQSPTHLIKTRGQQVTLRCSPKSGHDTVSWYQQALGQGPQFIFQYYEEEERQRGNFPDRFSGHQFPNYSSELNVNALLLGDSALYLCASSLGSGYETQYFGPGTRLLVL.

This clonotype was counted between two and nine times. The rearrangement uses TRBV7-9 and TRBJ2-3; a weak D match, TRBD1 (6 bases). The V gene's germline CDR1 is SEHNR and CDR2 FQNEAQ (reference sequence). The CDR3 has 12 amino acids. Between the trimmed V and J ends, which lost 2 bases and 15 bases, there was a span of 15 bases. CDR3 amino acids: CASSLLETGSYF. In DNA form, the CDR3 reads TGTGCCAGCAGCTTACTGGAGACAGGAAGTTATTTT.

The chain has TRBV12-3 or TRBV12-4 and TRBJ2-2; TRBD1 matches 7 bases. V was pared by 4 bases and J by 7 bases, with 3 bases of the junction left unmatched. The CDR3 sequence is 13 residues long. The CDR3 loop reads CASSYRQGGELFF. The CDR3 DNA reads TGTGCCAGCAGTTATCGACAGGGCGGGGAGCTGTTTTTT.

At least ten counts were recorded for this clonotype. The V and J genes are TRBV5-4 and TRBJ2-5; TRBD2 aligns across 11 bases. V was clipped by 3 bases and J by 2 bases; unmatched bases: 9. Germline CDR1 reads SGHNT; CDR2 reads YYREEE (reference sequence). CDR3 length: 17 amino acids. This CDR3 is CASSSPSGGTLQETQYF. The CDR3 nucleotides are TGTGCCAGCAGCTCCCCTAGCGGGGGGACTCTACAAGAGACCCAGTACTTC.